This T cell receptor (beta chain) comes out of a study of blood T cell repertoires in COVID-19. The CDR3 is 12 residues long. Trimming stripped 1 base from V and 6 bases from J, with 7 bases between. Per germline, CDR1 SGHTS and CDR2 YDEGEE. Here immunoSEQ multiplex PCR was the method, and the copy in TCRdb shows in-frame clones only, minus some. Of tens of thousands of clones in the sample, 82% were seen once. This chain links TRBV5-8 with TRBJ1-1; D ambiguous. This clonotype originated in a human donor in a cohort sampled during active COVID-19. Sequencing input: peripheral blood. The CDR3 DNA is TGTGCCAGCAGCTTGTTGGGCGCTGAAGCTTTCTTT. Translated: CASSLLGAEAFF.